Below are 30 T cell receptor beta chains sequenced from a single sample in a study of shared clonotypes between healthy human individuals. CD45RO-negative, CCR7-selected cells formed the naive CD8 fraction, which excluded terminally differentiated effector memory CD45RA+ cells. Using immunoSEQ multiplex PCR, the repertoire was profiled, and TCRdb retains in-frame clones only, with some absent. The sample carries about 2,200,000 clones, about 93% recorded once. Material: naive CD8+ T cells from PBMCs. Receptor source: a man aged 18 to 29 in good health. Some clones in this sample may be carry-over from other donors' samples.

V gene TRBV7-9 combines with J gene TRBJ2-1; 9 positions agree with TRBD2. J was trimmed by 7 bases and V by 2 bases; bases with no gene match: 15. Germline lookup yields CDR1 SEHNR and CDR2 FQNEAQ (reference sequence). The CDR3 spans 18 residues. The CDR3 region has the DNA TGTGCCAGCAGCTTAACGCCTGGGCTAGCGGGAAGAGAGAATGAGCAGTTCTTC. It specifies CASSLTPGLAGRENEQFF.

The V call is TRBV10-3, the J call TRBJ1-1, with D unclear. Trimming took off 7 bases at V and 0 bases at J, with 9 bases between the two ends. Germline CDR1 is ENHRY and CDR2 is SYGVKD. This CDR3 is built from 13 residues. This CDR3 is CAITGGMNTEAFF. The CDR3, as DNA: TGTGCCATCACCGGTGGGATGAACACTGAAGCTTTCTTT.

This sequence joins TRBV28 and TRBJ2-1; D gene unclear. The CDR3 is 11 amino acids. V was shortened by 4 bases and J by 4 bases, with 2 bases between the two germline ends. CDR1 is MDHEN and CDR2 is SYDVKM in the germline V gene. CDR3 sequence: CASSWYNEQFF. The CDR3 nucleotides read TGTGCCAGCAGTTGGTACAATGAGCAGTTCTTC.

This chain joins TRBV7-9 and TRBJ2-7; D gene uncertain. This CDR3 region has 13 residues. Trimming took off 5 bases at V and 7 bases at J, with 15 bases between the two ends. Germline V gene sequence: CDR1 SEHNR, CDR2 FQNEAQ (reference sequence). CDR3 nucleotides: TGTGCCAGCAGCCTCTCCGAGCGTTGGGAGCAGTACTTC. Translating gives CASSLSERWEQYF.

V usage is TRBV19 and J usage is TRBJ2-1; TRBD2 matches at 7 bases. The V and J ends lost 4 bases and 1 base, in that order; junction bases with no gene match: 7. The germline V gene encodes CDR1 LNHDA and CDR2 SQIVND (reference sequence). This CDR3 contains 16 residues. For the CDR3, the DNA is TGTGCCAGTAGTAAGTCCCTAGCGGTTTCCTACAATGAGCAGTTCTTC. This codes for CASSKSLAVSYNEQFF.

The chain recombines TRBV6-4 with TRBJ1-1; D is perhaps TRBD1 (6 bases). The germline V gene encodes CDR1 MRHNA and CDR2 SNTAGT. The V end was cut by 6 bases, the J end by 6 bases, with 8 bases between. The CDR3 has 11 amino acids. Here the CDR3 DNA reads TGTGCCAGCAGACAGGGAGCTGAAGCTTTCTTT. Translated, it gives CASRQGAEAFF.

The rearrangement joins TRBV7-9 to TRBJ2-5; D unclear. The CDR3 totals 13 residues. Trimming cost V 5 bases and J 3 bases, with 10 bases left between them. Per germline, CDR1 SEHNR and CDR2 FQNEAQ (reference sequence). CDR3 coding DNA: TGTGCCAGCAGCCCGGGCGTGGAAGAGACCCAGTACTTC. Residues: CASSPGVEETQYF.

This rearrangement joins TRBV9 to TRBJ1-5; weak D call: TRBD1 (6 bases). This CDR3 region has 15 residues. In germline, CDR1 is SGDLS, CDR2 YYNGEE. V was pared by 3 bases and J by 0 bases, with 10 bases between. CDR3 protein: CASSGGAYSNQPQHF. The CDR3, as DNA: TGTGCCAGCAGCGGGGGGGCCTATAGCAATCAGCCCCAGCATTTT.

The V and J genes are TRBV2 and TRBJ1-3, with a possible D match to TRBD1 (5 bases). Trimming shortened V by 0 bases and J by 4 bases, and 10 bases separated the two germline ends. Germline assignment: CDR1 SNHLY and CDR2 FYNNEI. This CDR3 has 15 residues. For the CDR3, the DNA is TGTGCCAGCAGTGAAGCGAGAGGGGTCGGAAACACCATATATTTT. Protein: CASSEARGVGNTIYF.

The V and J genes are TRBV6-1 and TRBJ2-7, with a weak D call TRBD2 (6 bases). Trimming removed 1 base from V and 2 bases from J, with 15 bases in between. Per the germline V gene, CDR1 is MNHNS and CDR2 is SASEGT. This CDR3 spans 16 amino acids. The CDR3 DNA sequence: TGTGCCAGCAGTGAAGGGGGATGGGCGGGAACCTACGAGCAGTACTTC. Translated, it gives CASSEGGWAGTYEQYF.

The CDR3 protein is CASSVAGTSNQPQHF. In DNA, the CDR3 is TGTGCCAGCAGCGTAGCAGGGACGAGCAATCAGCCCCAGCATTTT. The chain joins TRBV9 to TRBJ1-5; possibly TRBD1 for D (5 bases). Germline CDR1 and CDR2: SGDLS and YYNGEE. Trimming pared 0 bases from V and 1 base from J, leaving 8 bases between. The CDR3 is 15 residues long.

The chain is built from TRBV28 and TRBJ1-3; possibly TRBD1 for D (5 bases). This CDR3 is built from 14 residues. V shed 8 bases and J shed 0 bases, with 11 bases lying between them. Per the germline V gene, CDR1 is MDHEN and CDR2 is SYDVKM. The CDR3 bases are TGTGCCAGCTGGGACTTCAGCTCTGGAAACACCATATATTTT. This translates into CASWDFSSGNTIYF.

This clone has a single count. The chain is built from TRBV11-1 and TRBJ2-7, with a possible D match to TRBD1 (6 bases). The CDR3 is made up of 15 amino acids. V was clipped by 2 bases and J by 3 bases, with 14 bases between them. Germline CDR1 reads SGHAT; CDR2 reads FQDESV (reference sequence). CDR3 loop: CASSLYAGANYEQYF. In DNA form, the CDR3 reads TGTGCCAGCAGCTTATATGCAGGGGCCAACTACGAGCAGTACTTC.

The chain has TRBV5-3 and TRBJ2-2; the D gene is possibly TRBD2 (6 bases). TRBV5-3 is annotated as an ORF whose role is uncertain. The CDR3 contains 16 residues. V was cut by 2 bases and J by 3 bases, with 14 bases left in between. CDR3 in amino acids: CARSFGNGGYTGELFF. The CDR3 DNA follows: TGTGCCAGAAGCTTCGGTAACGGGGGATACACCGGGGAGCTGTTTTTT.

CDR3 loop: CASMGGPGNTIYF. The CDR3 region has the DNA TGTGCCAGTATGGGGGGGCCTGGAAACACCATATATTTT. V and J are TRBV19 and TRBJ1-3; D perhaps matches TRBD1 (6 bases). CDR1 is LNHDA, CDR2 SQIVND, per germline (reference sequence). Trimming removed 7 bases from V and 2 bases from J, with 9 bases in between. CDR3 length: 13 residues.

V and J are TRBV27 and TRBJ2-3, with a weak D call TRBD2 (6 bases). V lost 3 bases, J lost 5 bases, and 15 bases lay in between. This CDR3 has 15 residues. Germline CDR1 MNHEY, CDR2 SMNVEV (reference sequence). The DNA of the CDR3 is TGTGCCAGCAGTTTCGAGCGCCCAGCGGGAGATACGCAGTATTTT. The encoded protein is CASSFERPAGDTQYF.

The rearrangement uses TRBV6-1 and TRBJ2-5; 15 nucleotides match TRBD2. Germline V gene lookup returns CDR1 MNHNS and CDR2 SASEGT. CDR3 size: 17 residues. V shed 3 bases, J shed 5 bases, and the junction held 7 bases outside the gene matches. CDR3 loop: CASSDPGLAGGWETQYF. CDR3 nucleotide sequence: TGTGCCAGCAGTGACCCGGGACTAGCGGGAGGTTGGGAGACCCAGTACTTC.

This clone appeared once. This chain's CDR3 is CASSLDRSSYGYTF. In nucleotides, the CDR3 is TGTGCCAGCAGCTTAGACAGGTCCAGCTATGGCTACACCTTC. The genes are TRBV7-2 and TRBJ1-2; a possible D gene is TRBD1 (5 bases). The CDR3 runs to 14 residues. Trimming left V 1 base short and J 4 bases short, with 10 bases between. Germline V gene sequence: CDR1 SGHTA, CDR2 FQGNSA.

The DNA of the CDR3 is TGTGCCAGCAGCCCGGACCACGGGGACGAGCAGTACTTC. This sequence encodes CASSPDHGDEQYF. The chain employs TRBV27 and TRBJ2-7; TRBD2 might be the D (5 bases). Germline CDR1 and CDR2: MNHEY and SMNVEV (reference sequence). The CDR3 runs to 13 residues. Between the trimmed V and J ends, which lost 6 bases and 5 bases, there was a span of 14 bases.

The genes are TRBV2 and TRBJ1-3; possible D gene TRBD1, 5 bases. V was clipped by 7 bases and J by 2 bases, with 15 bases between them. CDR1 and CDR2 from the germline V gene are SNHLY and FYNNEI. CDR3 length: 15 residues. CDR3 sequence (DNA): TGTGCCAGCACCCTGTGGGGCAGTCCTGGAAACACCATATATTTT. Translation: CASTLWGSPGNTIYF.

The chain combines TRBV6-1 with TRBJ2-6; TRBD1 matches 8 bases. Germline loops: CDR1 MNHNS, CDR2 SASEGT. V lost 2 bases and J lost 4; bases outside the gene matches: 13. The CDR3 has 19 amino acids. The DNA of the CDR3 is TGTGCCAGCAGTGAATTAGCAGGGGGCTTTGGTTCCGGGGCCAACGTCCTGACTTTC. Protein: CASSELAGGFGSGANVLTF.

The J gene is TRBJ2-4, the V gene TRBV21-1; TRBD2, the table's D call, was not compared with the DNA. TRBV21-1 is flagged as a pseudogene. CDR3 size: 17 residues. The CDR3 DNA sequence: TGTGCCAGCAGCAAAACCCTGAGTCACCCAGCCAAAAACATTCAGTACTTC. It is translated as CASSKTLSHPAKNIQYF.

This chain joins TRBV2 and TRBJ1-2; D is uncertain. V lost 2 bases to trimming and J lost 0 bases, with 10 bases between them. Germline V gene lookup returns CDR1 SNHLY and CDR2 FYNNEI. The CDR3 has 15 residues. CDR3 sequence (DNA): TGTGCCAGCAGTGAACTTCCAAAGGCTAACTATGGCTACACCTTC. As protein: CASSELPKANYGYTF.

The CDR3 DNA is TGTGCCAGCAGGCGGGCCGGGAACACCTACGAGCAGTACTTC. Translated, it gives CASRRAGNTYEQYF. The J gene is TRBJ2-7, the V gene TRBV28; tentatively, D is TRBD2 (5 bases). The V end was cut by 6 bases, the J end by 2 bases, with 14 bases between. CDR1 and CDR2 from the germline V gene are MDHEN and SYDVKM. The CDR3 loop spans 14 amino acids.

This clone was found once. The CDR3 is CASSFLAGGSYEQYF. The CDR3 DNA sequence: TGTGCCAGCAGCTTCCTAGCGGGAGGGTCCTACGAGCAGTACTTC. The chain employs TRBV5-6 and TRBJ2-7, with 12 positions matching TRBD2. Germline-derived CDR1 and CDR2 are SGHDT and YYEEEE. CDR3 length: 15 residues. V lost 2 bases and J lost 1; bases outside the gene matches: 1.

This clone was observed a few times. The gene calls are TRBV6-7 and TRBJ1-5, with D hard to call. TRBV6-7 is an ORF; its function is uncertain. This CDR3 is 15 amino acids long. Trimming left V 0 bases short and J 4 bases short, with 10 bases between. The CDR3 reads CASSYSGRKNQPQHF. The CDR3 DNA reads as TGTGCCAGCAGTTACTCGGGAAGGAAAAATCAGCCCCAGCATTTT.

This chain joins TRBV28 and TRBJ1-2, with D perhaps TRBD1 (6 bases). Looked up from germline, CDR1 is MDHEN and CDR2 is SYDVKM. The CDR3 is 16 amino acids. V was cut by 1 base and J by 5 bases, with 17 bases left in between. CDR3 region: CASSLSPLQGLYGYTF. CDR3 coding DNA: TGTGCCAGCAGTTTATCCCCATTACAGGGACTGTATGGCTACACCTTC.

The chain has TRBV4-2 and TRBJ2-7; a possible D gene is TRBD2 (6 bases). The CDR3 is 18 residues long. Germline CDR1 and CDR2: LGHNA and YNFKEQ. V lost 4 bases and J lost 3, with 25 bases in between. Written as DNA, the CDR3 is TGTGCCAGCAGCCCAGGAAGGACGGAATACGTCGGGGGCTACGAGCAGTACTTC. This codes for CASSPGRTEYVGGYEQYF.

The CDR3 bases are TGTGCCAGCAGCCATCCGGGGGGTTATAATGAAAAACTGTTTTTT. This sequence encodes CASSHPGGYNEKLFF. The chain uses TRBV7-9 and TRBJ1-4; tentatively, D is TRBD1 (5 bases). CDR1 is SEHNR, CDR2 FQNEAQ, per germline (reference sequence). Trimming left V 5 bases short and J 4 bases short, with 14 bases between. This CDR3 is built from 15 residues.

The CDR3 coding sequence is TGTGCCAGCAAGTACGCCGGGACTGAGGATGGCTACACCTTC. Translating gives CASKYAGTEDGYTF. The chain carries TRBV5-4 and TRBJ1-2; D is perhaps TRBD1 (5 bases). The CDR3 sequence is 14 residues long. Germline CDR1 is SGHNT and CDR2 is YYREEE (reference sequence). With 6 bases removed from V and 6 bases from J, the gap between germline ends came to 18 bases.